This TCR beta chain was observed in a study of cytomegalovirus exposure and HLA in healthy donors. Study information: Within an early data release were 80 million to 90 million unique TCRs drawn from HLA-typed donors. Study conclusions and caveats: TCR beta V- and J-gene trimming, according to a later analysis, was linked to a missense DCLRE1C variant.

Healthy donors of bone marrow made up the group. The study sampled nominally healthy donors, though unrecorded immune exposures were likely. Amplification used 60 Vbeta primers and 13 Jbeta primers. Profiled with immunoSEQ multiplex PCR; TCRdb holds only in-frame clones, not every one. The sample has over 150,000 clones; around four fifths are singletons. A remark on this clone: Its matching antigen is unknown.

Germline CDR1 SNHLY, CDR2 FYNNEI. The CDR3 covers 14 residues. Trimming took 6 bases from V and 3 from J; bases not matched to a gene: 3. The sequencing input was PBMCs. This receptor was obtained from a woman aged 55-69 years in good health and CMV-seropositive. The chain combines TRBV2 with TRBJ1-3, with 9 bases lining up with TRBD1. CDR3 protein: CASRGQGVGNTIYF. In nucleotides, the CDR3 is TGTGCCAGCAGGGGACAGGGAGTTGGAAACACCATATATTTT.